The source of this TCR beta chain is a study of CD8+ T cells in alopecia areata. For the study at large: Administration of oral tofacitinib to treated patients was at 5 to 10 mg twice daily.

Alopecia areata patients provided lesional scalp punch biopsies and peripheral blood, both collected for the study. This clone was seen more than once but under ten times. Its antigen is not identified. Study-wide points: Affected lesional scalp, above all in alopecia totalis/universalis, was more clonal than normal scalp.

V was shortened by 4 bases and J by 0 bases, with 11 bases between the two germline ends. The CDR3 length is 14 residues. CDR1 is SGHDT and CDR2 is YYEEEE in the germline V gene. Sequencing used cDNA as its template, made by extracting RNA and reverse transcribing it. Sequenced by immunoSEQ multiplex PCR; TCRdb stores in-frame clones only, minus some. Seen here are 200,000 to 250,000 clones, more than 45% observed once, and the top ten hold 0.45%. The material sequenced was CD4+ T cells sorted from blood, taken at week 0. This receptor was obtained from a human donor with alopecia areata. The chain combines TRBV5-6 with TRBJ2-7; TRBD1 might be the D (5 bases). The CDR3 is CASSLIDSSYEQYF. The CDR3 region has the DNA TGTGCCAGCAGCCTAATCGACAGCTCCTACGAGCAGTACTTC.